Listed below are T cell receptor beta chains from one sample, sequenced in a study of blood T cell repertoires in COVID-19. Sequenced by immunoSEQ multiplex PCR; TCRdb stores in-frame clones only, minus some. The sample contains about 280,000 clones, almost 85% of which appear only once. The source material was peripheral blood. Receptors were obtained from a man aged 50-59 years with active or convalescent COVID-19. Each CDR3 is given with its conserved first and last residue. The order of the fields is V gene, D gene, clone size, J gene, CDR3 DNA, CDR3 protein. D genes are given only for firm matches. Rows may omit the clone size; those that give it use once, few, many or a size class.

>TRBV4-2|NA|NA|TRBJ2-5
TGTGCCAGCAGCCAAGAGGAGCGCGGGACCCAGTACTTC
CASSQEERGTQYF
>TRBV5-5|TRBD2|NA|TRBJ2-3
TGTGCCAGCAGCTTGGAGGGCGGGAGAAGGATTGATACGCAGTATTTT
CASSLEGGRRIDTQYF
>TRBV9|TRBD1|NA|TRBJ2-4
TGTGCCAGCAGTGGGACAGACCAAAACATTCAGTACTTC
CASSGTDQNIQYF
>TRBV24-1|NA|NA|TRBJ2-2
TGTGCCACCCAGTCGGACAAGAACACCGGGGAGCTGTTTTTT
CATQSDKNTGELFF
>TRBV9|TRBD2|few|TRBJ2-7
TGTGCCAGCAGCCTGGAAGGGCGGGAGTCCAACGAGCAGTACTTC
CASSLEGRESNEQYF
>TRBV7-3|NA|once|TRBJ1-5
TGTGCCAGCAGCTTACTAAGTGTTGTTCAGCCCCAGCATTTT
CASSLLSVVQPQHF
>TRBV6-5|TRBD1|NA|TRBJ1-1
TGTGCCAGCAGTCGGGACAGGGCCTCAACTGAAGCTTTCTTT
CASSRDRASTEAFF
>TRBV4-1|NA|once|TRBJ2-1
TGCGCCAGCAGCCACCGGACAATCGATGAGCAGTTCTTC
CASSHRTIDEQFF
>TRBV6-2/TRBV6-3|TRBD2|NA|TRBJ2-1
TGTGCCAGCAGCCCTCCGCGGACTAGCGGTTACAATGAGCAGTTCTTC
CASSPPRTSGYNEQFF
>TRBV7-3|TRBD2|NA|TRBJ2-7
TGTGCCAGCAGCCCTGGGACTAGCGGACGGTGGGAGCAGTACTTC
CASSPGTSGRWEQYF
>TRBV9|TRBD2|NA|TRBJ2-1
TGTGCCAGCAGCGTTACCACTAGCGGCTCCTACAATGAGCAGTTCTTC
CASSVTTSGSYNEQFF
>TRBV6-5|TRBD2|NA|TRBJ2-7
TGTGCCAGCAACCCCTTAGCGGGAGGGTCTTCAGAGCAGTACTTC
CASNPLAGGSSEQYF
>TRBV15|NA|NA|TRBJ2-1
TGTGCCACCAGCGTTTTAGTGGGAGCAAGGAATGAGCAGTTCTTC
CATSVLVGARNEQFF
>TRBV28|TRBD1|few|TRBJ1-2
TGTGCCAGCAGACCCATCACCGGGACAGCTAACTATGGCTACACCTTC
CASRPITGTANYGYTF
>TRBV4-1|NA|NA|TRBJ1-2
TGCGCCACCAGGAGCCAAACACGGGACATCACCCTAGGAGGCTACACCTTC
CATRSQTRDITLGGYTF
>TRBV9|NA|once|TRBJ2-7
TGTGCCAGCAGCGCCGCTAGCACCTCCTACGAGCAGTACTTC
CASSAASTSYEQYF
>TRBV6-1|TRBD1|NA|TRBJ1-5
TGTGCCAGCAGTGAATCAGGGGGCTATCAGCCCCAGCATTTT
CASSESGGYQPQHF
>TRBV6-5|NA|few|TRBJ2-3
TGTGCCAGCTCCCTATCCAGGGATACGCAGTATTTT
CASSLSRDTQYF